Listed here are 22 T cell receptor beta chains from one sample, sequenced in a study of T cells expressing NK-cell markers. Following a re-call of the 5' RACE reads, TCRdb has one entry per CDR3 protein and lacks DNA. Its table lists approximately 550,000 distinct CDR3 sequences. The sample consisted of blood T cells: a sorted CD56 or NKG2C T cell subset, CD4+ or CD8+ T cells, or bulk PBMC T cells (not recorded which). The source of these receptors is a man aged 18 to 29 in good health.

This sequence joins TRBV12-3 or TRBV12-4 and TRBJ2-4; TCRdb reports TRBD2, a call that lacks DNA to check it against. This CDR3 is 19 amino acids long. Here the CDR3 reads CASSLLLADSPGAKNIQYF.

The V gene is TRBV5-1, the J gene TRBJ2-1; lacking DNA, the TRBD1 call made by TCRdb goes unchecked. CDR1 is SGHRS and CDR2 is YFSETQ in the germline V gene. This CDR3 has 21 amino acids. This chain's CDR3 is CASSLAYRLVAANFSYNEQFF.

V usage is TRBV20-1 and J usage is TRBJ1-1; the TCRdb call, TRBD1, lacks DNA for checking. In germline, CDR1 is DFQATT, CDR2 SNEGSKA (reference sequence). This CDR3 is built from 15 residues. The CDR3 is CSAMGQLVKNTEAFF.

The chain has TRBV15 and TRBJ2-7. This CDR3 has 12 amino acids. Germline V gene lookup returns CDR1 LNHNV and CDR2 YYDKDF (reference sequence). This CDR3 reads CATSTGSYEQYF. The variable domain in full, completed from reference TRBV15 and TRBJ2-7, reads DAMVIQNPRYQVTQFGKPVTLSCSQTLNHNVMYWYQQKSSQAPKLLFHYYDKDFNNEADTPDNFQSRRPNTSFCFLDIRSPGLGDTAMYLCATSTGSYEQYFGPGTRLTVT.

The chain uses TRBV11-2 and TRBJ1-2; the D call from TCRdb, TRBD1, cannot be confirmed without DNA. The CDR3 consists of 13 residues. Germline V gives CDR1 SGHAT, CDR2 FQNNGV. CDR3 sequence reads: CVSSLDRGYGYTF.

The chain is built from TRBV12-3 or TRBV12-4 and TRBJ2-7; TCRdb lists TRBD2, though no DNA is available to test this call. The CDR3 has 16 amino acids. CDR3 protein: CASSLAGLAGAYEQYF.

The chain uses TRBV12-3 or TRBV12-4 and TRBJ2-2; checking the TCRdb D call of TRBD1 is not possible without DNA. CDR3 size: 17 residues. The CDR3 sequence is CASIIKGDFSNTGELFF.

The J gene is TRBJ2-3, the V gene TRBV14; TCRdb lists TRBD1, though no DNA is available to test this call. CDR1 and CDR2 from the germline V gene are SGHDN and FVKESK. The CDR3 extends over 18 amino acids. The CDR3 spells CASSQWFDTGGYTDTQYF. The variable domain in full, with the rest retrieved from reference TRBV14 and TRBJ2-3, is EAGVTQFPSHSVIEKGQTVTLRCDPISGHDNLYWYRRVMGKEIKFLLHFVKESKQDESGMPNNRFLAERTGGTYSTLKVQPAELEDSGVYFCASSQWFDTGGYTDTQYFGPGTRLTVL.

This rearrangement joins TRBV24-1 to TRBJ2-3; with no DNA, the TCRdb D assignment of TRBD1 cannot be verified. Germline assignment: CDR1 KGHDR and CDR2 SFDVKD. The CDR3 contains 16 residues. The CDR3: CATSDPGQRSTDTQYF.

The chain couples TRBV25-1 to TRBJ2-2; TCRdb reports TRBD2, a call that lacks DNA to check it against. The CDR3 is 14 amino acids. Germline lookup yields CDR1 MGHDK and CDR2 SYGVNS. The CDR3: CASSREGPTGELFF.

This chain connects TRBV19 to TRBJ1-3; the D gene TCRdb calls, TRBD1, cannot be checked with no DNA. Germline V lookup: CDR1 LNHDA, CDR2 SQIVND (reference sequence). This CDR3 has 15 amino acids. CDR3 in amino acids: CASSIYRGGGNTIYF.

V and J are TRBV20-1 and TRBJ1-2. Germline lookup yields CDR1 DFQATT and CDR2 SNEGSKA (reference sequence). CDR3 length: 14 residues. CDR3 in amino acids: CSATGLNGLPGYTF.

The rearrangement joins TRBV4-3 to TRBJ2-5; with no DNA, the TCRdb D assignment of TRBD1 cannot be verified. The CDR3 totals 15 residues. Germline V gene lookup returns CDR1 LGHNA and CDR2 YSLEER. This CDR3 reads CASSQVSDPVETQYF.

V usage is TRBV4-2 and J usage is TRBJ2-1; with no DNA, the TCRdb D assignment of TRBD2 cannot be verified. From germline, CDR1 is LGHNA and CDR2 YNFKEQ. The CDR3 consists of 19 residues. CDR3 in amino acids: CASSQWVVGGDPRVNEQFF.

The V call is TRBV5-1, the J call TRBJ2-1; the D gene TCRdb calls, TRBD2, cannot be checked with no DNA. Germline-derived CDR1 and CDR2 are SGHRS and YFSETQ. The CDR3 has 19 amino acids. The CDR3 protein is CASSLGLAGISFSYNEQFF.

The J gene is TRBJ2-3, the V gene TRBV4-1; TCRdb reports TRBD2, a call that lacks DNA to check it against. Per germline, CDR1 MGHRA and CDR2 YSYEKL. The CDR3 loop spans 16 amino acids. CDR3 region: CASSQDPPGSTDTQYF.

The chain uses TRBV20-1 and TRBJ1-5; TCRdb selects TRBD1, and the lack of DNA leaves this call unchecked. This CDR3 region has 13 residues. The germline V gene encodes CDR1 DFQATT and CDR2 SNEGSKA (reference sequence). This CDR3 is CSASPGVAQPQHF.

This rearrangement joins TRBV29-1 to TRBJ2-3; TCRdb picks TRBD2, but there is no DNA to check that call. The CDR3 sequence is 15 residues long. Germline values: CDR1 SQVTM, CDR2 ANQGSEA. This CDR3 is CSAAPLAGDTDTQYF.

V is TRBV20-1 and J is TRBJ2-3; TCRdb's D call of TRBD2 is untestable without DNA. CDR3 length equals 12 residues. In germline, CDR1 is DFQATT, CDR2 SNEGSKA (reference sequence). CDR3: CSARDLGLESYF.

The V gene is TRBV7-2, the J gene TRBJ2-7; TCRdb calls TRBD2, which cannot be checked without DNA. There are 15 residues in the CDR3. CDR1 is SGHTA and CDR2 is FQGNSA in the germline V gene. CDR3 sequence reads: CASSATSGEAYEQYF.

The rearrangement links TRBV4-2 to TRBJ1-5; TCRdb selects TRBD1, and the lack of DNA leaves this call unchecked. The germline CDR1 and CDR2 sequences are LGHNA and YNFKEQ. The CDR3 runs to 14 residues. CDR3 protein: CASSQVGANQPQHF.

The V gene is TRBV7-9, the J gene TRBJ1-5; TCRdb reports TRBD1, a call that lacks DNA to check it against. The germline V gene encodes CDR1 SEHNR and CDR2 FQNEAQ (reference sequence). The CDR3 length is 18 residues. CDR3 in amino acids: CASSSGGGGGGVNQPQHF. The full variable domain, with the rest looked up from reference TRBV7-9 and TRBJ1-5, is DTGVSQNPRHKITKRGQNVTFRCDPISEHNRLYWYRQTLGQGPEFLTYFQNEAQLEKSRLLSDRFSAERPKGSFSTLEIQRTEQGDSAMYLCASSSGGGGGGVNQPQHFGDGTRLSIL.